The 22 T cell receptor beta chains below come from one sample, sequenced in a study of cytomegalovirus exposure and HLA in healthy donors. Amplification used 60 Vbeta primers and 13 Jbeta primers. Produced via immunoSEQ multiplex PCR; TCRdb's table is partial and in-frame only. The sample holds 150,000 or so clones, around 75% seen once. Sequenced sample: PBMCs. All receptors derive from a young man in good health and CMV-seropositive.

Only a few counts were recorded for this clone. V and J are TRBV19 and TRBJ1-5, with D possibly matching TRBD1 (5 bases). Germline CDR1 LNHDA, CDR2 SQIVND (reference sequence). V lost 7 bases to trimming and J lost 2 bases, with 12 bases between them. The CDR3 covers 14 residues. CDR3 sequence (DNA): TGTGCCAGTAAGTGGAGGGGTGGCAATCAGCCCCAGCATTTT. Translating it yields CASKWRGGNQPQHF.

The rearrangement uses TRBV27 and TRBJ2-7; D might be TRBD1 (6 bases). V lost 4 bases and J 1 base, leaving 14 bases between the germline ends. Germline V gene lookup returns CDR1 MNHEY and CDR2 SMNVEV (reference sequence). The CDR3 is made up of 15 amino acids. CDR3 sequence reads: CASSSTGGLSYEQYF. For the CDR3, the DNA is TGTGCCAGCAGTTCGACAGGTGGTTTATCCTACGAGCAGTACTTC.

The V and J genes are TRBV11-2 and TRBJ2-7, with 8 bases aligning to TRBD2. CDR1 SGHAT and CDR2 FQNNGV come from the germline V gene. V lost 1 base to trimming and J lost 5 bases; unmatched junction nucleotides: 4. CDR3 size: 14 residues. The CDR3 spells CASSLVGTRNEQYF. For the CDR3, the DNA is TGTGCCAGCAGCTTAGTTGGGACTAGAAACGAGCAGTACTTC.

The gene calls are TRBV28 and TRBJ2-7, with D possibly matching TRBD2 (7 bases). The V gene's germline CDR1 is MDHEN and CDR2 SYDVKM. The CDR3 runs 19 residues. Between the trimmed V and J ends, which lost 6 bases and 3 bases, there was a span of 30 bases. Written as DNA, the CDR3 is TGTGCCAGCAGGGGACATCCGGGACTACCCCATCTGATATACTACGAGCAGTACTTC. Translating gives CASRGHPGLPHLIYYEQYF.

This chain links TRBV28 with TRBJ2-1; D may be TRBD1 (5 bases). This CDR3 has 15 amino acids. The germline V gene has CDR1 MDHEN and CDR2 SYDVKM. Trimming cost V 1 base and J 2 bases, with 9 bases left between them. The CDR3 loop reads CASSLFRGPYNEQFF. For the CDR3, the DNA is TGTGCCAGCAGTTTATTTAGGGGCCCCTACAATGAGCAGTTCTTC.

This clone was detected once. The chain recombines TRBV29-1 with TRBJ2-1; a weak D match, TRBD2 (6 bases). The germline V and J ends were trimmed by 7 bases and 6 bases, with 10 bases remaining between them. This CDR3 has 11 residues. Germline-derived CDR1 and CDR2 are SQVTM and ANQGSEA. This chain's CDR3 is CSAPEGNEQFF. Here the CDR3 DNA reads TGCAGCGCCCCGGAGGGCAATGAGCAGTTCTTC.

This clone was observed a few times. The gene calls are TRBV6-6 and TRBJ1-5; weak D call: TRBD1 (6 bases). Looked up from germline, CDR1 is MNHNY and CDR2 is SVGAGI (reference sequence). This CDR3 spans 14 amino acids. With 3 bases removed from V and 1 base from J, the gap between germline ends came to 7 bases. DNA for the CDR3: TGTGCCAGCAGTTATCAGGGGAGCAATCAGCCCCAGCATTTT. Translating gives CASSYQGSNQPQHF.

The chain links TRBV28 to TRBJ2-7; perhaps TRBD2 as D (6 bases). This CDR3 has 15 residues. Per germline, CDR1 MDHEN and CDR2 SYDVKM. V shed 2 bases and J shed 0 bases, with 11 bases lying between them. CDR3 region: CASSLKVGSSYEQYF. The CDR3 DNA reads as TGTGCCAGCAGTTTAAAGGTCGGGAGCTCCTACGAGCAGTACTTC.

This clone has a single count. The genes are TRBV7-9 and TRBJ1-1; the D gene is possibly TRBD1 (5 bases). The germline CDR1 and CDR2 sequences are SEHNR and FQNEAQ (reference sequence). V was cut by 1 base and J by 3 bases, with 9 bases left in between. The CDR3 is 14 amino acids. The chain's CDR3 is CASSLVGGDTEAFF. In nucleotides, the CDR3 is TGTGCCAGCAGCTTAGTTGGAGGGGACACTGAAGCTTTCTTT.

The gene calls are TRBV19 and TRBJ2-2; no clear D. This CDR3 comprises 15 residues. V was pared by 4 bases and J by 0 bases, with 9 bases between. The germline V gene has CDR1 LNHDA and CDR2 SQIVND (reference sequence). CDR3 loop: CASSTLRSNTGELFF. In DNA form, the CDR3 reads TGTGCCAGTAGTACCTTACGGTCGAACACCGGGGAGCTGTTTTTT.

This chain links TRBV9 with TRBJ2-1; D perhaps matches TRBD2 (5 bases). Trimming removed 3 bases from V and 0 bases from J, with 10 bases in between. In germline, CDR1 is SGDLS, CDR2 YYNGEE. The CDR3 sequence is 15 residues long. The CDR3 loop reads CASSAVGSSYNEQFF. As DNA, the CDR3 is TGTGCCAGCAGCGCCGTGGGGAGCTCCTACAATGAGCAGTTCTTC.

The chain uses TRBV10-3 and TRBJ1-1, with D possibly matching TRBD1 (6 bases). V lost 4 bases and J 1 base, leaving 10 bases between the germline ends. CDR1 ENHRY and CDR2 SYGVKD come from the germline V gene. CDR3 length: 14 amino acids. The CDR3 is CAISAGVGNTEAFF. Written as DNA, the CDR3 is TGTGCCATCAGTGCAGGGGTTGGGAACACTGAAGCTTTCTTT.

This clone was detected a few times. The chain uses TRBV7-9 and TRBJ2-3; 7 nucleotides match TRBD2. The CDR3 length is 17 residues. Germline trimming cut 0 bases from V and 3 bases from J; bases unmatched to any gene: 9. The germline V gene has CDR1 SEHNR and CDR2 FQNEAQ (reference sequence). CDR3 region: CASSLARGSEETDTQYF. CDR3 in DNA: TGTGCCAGCAGCTTAGCGCGGGGGTCCGAGGAGACAGATACGCAGTATTTT.

The rearrangement joins TRBV14 to TRBJ1-2, with D possibly matching TRBD1 (5 bases). This CDR3 spans 13 amino acids. V lost 4 bases and J lost 5, with 11 bases in between. In germline, CDR1 is SGHDN, CDR2 FVKESK. The CDR3 region is CASSPGGSYGYTF. DNA of the CDR3: TGTGCCAGCAGCCCCGGGGGGTCTTATGGCTACACCTTC.

This clone was observed a few times. The rearrangement uses TRBV10-1 and TRBJ2-2; no clear D. The V gene lost 4 bases and the J gene lost 7 bases, with 13 bases spanning the gap. Per the germline V gene, CDR1 is WNHNN and CDR2 is SYGVQD (reference sequence). The CDR3 has 14 residues. The CDR3 sequence: CASSAVRLGGELFF. The CDR3 DNA follows: TGCGCCAGCAGTGCGGTGAGGCTGGGCGGGGAGCTGTTTTTT.

The J gene is TRBJ1-1, the V gene TRBV11-2; a weak D match, TRBD1 (6 bases). With 5 bases removed from V and 7 bases from J, the gap between germline ends came to 29 bases. CDR1 SGHAT and CDR2 FQNNGV come from the germline V gene. The CDR3 runs to 18 residues. The CDR3 bases are TGTGCCAGCAGCCGCAGGGGCACAGTAGGGGGTAGAGTCGATGAAGCTTTCTTT. Translating it yields CASSRRGTVGGRVDEAFF.

This clone came up once. The chain carries TRBV6-5 and TRBJ2-7; 10 bases match TRBD1. Unmatched junction bases numbered 5, after V lost 6 bases and J lost 3 bases. The length of the CDR3 is 14 residues. Germline lookup yields CDR1 MNHEY and CDR2 SVGAGI. In DNA, the CDR3 is TGTGCCAGCAGGCGCGGACAGGGGGTCTACGAGCAGTACTTC. It specifies CASRRGQGVYEQYF.

This clone was seen a single time. The J gene is TRBJ2-3, the V gene TRBV13, with D hard to call. The CDR3 loop spans 15 amino acids. In germline, CDR1 is PRHDT, CDR2 FYEKMQ (reference sequence). Trimming removed 0 bases from V and 2 bases from J, with 9 bases in between. The CDR3, as DNA: TGTGCCAGCAGCTTAGGCCTCCTCCTCACAGATACGCAGTATTTT. Its translation is CASSLGLLLTDTQYF.

This sequence joins TRBV7-3 and TRBJ2-1, with 11 bases that match TRBD2. The V gene's germline CDR1 is SGHTA and CDR2 FQGTGA. CDR3 length: 15 residues. V gave up 5 bases and J gave up 10 bases; unmatched junction bases: 10. The CDR3 DNA sequence: TGTGCCAGCAGCCTTGTCGGACTAGCGGGTCAGGAGCAGTTCTTC. It translates to CASSLVGLAGQEQFF.

The chain joins TRBV7-9 to TRBJ2-3; 7 bases align to TRBD2. With V trimmed by 0 bases and J by 4 bases, 1 base remained unmatched. There are 14 residues in the CDR3. Germline V gives CDR1 SEHNR, CDR2 FQNEAQ (reference sequence). The CDR3 here is CASSLAAGADTQYF. The CDR3 region has the DNA TGTGCCAGCAGCTTAGCTGCGGGAGCAGATACGCAGTATTTT.

This clone was seen more than once but under ten times. The chain carries TRBV9 and TRBJ2-7, with 7 nucleotides matching TRBD2. Losses at the gene ends were 3 bases for V and 0 bases for J; bases not matched to a gene: 9. The CDR3 extends over 16 amino acids. Per germline, CDR1 SGDLS and CDR2 YYNGEE. CDR3 protein: CASSGQGEGSSYEQYF. DNA for the CDR3: TGTGCCAGCAGCGGACAAGGGGAGGGGTCCTCCTACGAGCAGTACTTC.

V is TRBV2 and J is TRBJ2-3; 12 nucleotides match TRBD2. There are 16 residues in the CDR3. Germline trimming cut 7 bases from V and 2 bases from J; bases unmatched to any gene: 7. Germline CDR1 reads SNHLY; CDR2 reads FYNNEI. CDR3 bases: TGTGCCAGCACTCTGGGGACTAGCGGGTTCACAGATACGCAGTATTTT. This codes for CASTLGTSGFTDTQYF.